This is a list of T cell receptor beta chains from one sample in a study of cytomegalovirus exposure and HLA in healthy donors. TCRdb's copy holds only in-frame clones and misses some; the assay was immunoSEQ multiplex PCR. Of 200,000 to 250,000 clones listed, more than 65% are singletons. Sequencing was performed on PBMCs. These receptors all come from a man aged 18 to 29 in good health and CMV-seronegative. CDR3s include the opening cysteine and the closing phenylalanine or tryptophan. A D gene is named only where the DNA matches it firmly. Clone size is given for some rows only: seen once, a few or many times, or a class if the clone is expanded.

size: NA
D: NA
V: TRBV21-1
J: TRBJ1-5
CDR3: CASSTLTRTYSNQPQHF
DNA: TGTGCCAGCAGCACCTTGACACGGACTTATAGCAATCAGCCCCAGCATTTT

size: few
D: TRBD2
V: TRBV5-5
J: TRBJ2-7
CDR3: CASSRLASKTSYEQYF
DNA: TGTGCCAGCAGCCGACTAGCCTCTAAAACCTCCTACGAGCAGTACTTC

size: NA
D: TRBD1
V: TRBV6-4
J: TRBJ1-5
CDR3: CASKRTGPQPQHF
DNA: TGTGCCAGCAAAAGGACAGGGCCCCAGCCCCAGCATTTT

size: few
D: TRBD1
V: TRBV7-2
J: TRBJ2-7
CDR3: CASSLNRGREQYF
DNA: TGTGCCAGCAGCTTGAACAGGGGGCGGGAGCAGTACTTC

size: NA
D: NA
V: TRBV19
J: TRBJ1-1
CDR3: CASSFTGTLNTEAFF
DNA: TGTGCCAGTAGTTTTACAGGGACCTTGAACACTGAAGCTTTCTTT

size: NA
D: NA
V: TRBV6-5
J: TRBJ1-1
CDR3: CASSYSPGKINTEAFF
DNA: TGTGCCAGCAGTTACTCGCCAGGGAAGATTAACACTGAAGCTTTCTTT

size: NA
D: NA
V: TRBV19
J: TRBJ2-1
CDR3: CASSVEMTNYNEQFF
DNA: TGTGCCAGTAGTGTCGAGATGACAAACTACAATGAGCAGTTCTTC

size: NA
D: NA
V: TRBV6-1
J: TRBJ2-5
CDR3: CASSAGPRTQYF
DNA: TGTGCCAGCAGTGCAGGGCCCCGGACCCAGTACTTC

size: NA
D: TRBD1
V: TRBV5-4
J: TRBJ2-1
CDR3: CASSLPGQGRSYEQFF
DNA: TGTGCCAGCAGCTTGCCAGGACAGGGTCGGTCTTATGAGCAGTTCTTC

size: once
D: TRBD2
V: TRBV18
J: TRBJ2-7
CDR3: CASSPGLAGGWGSYEQYF
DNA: TGTGCCAGCTCCCCCGGACTAGCGGGAGGATGGGGTAGCTACGAGCAGTACTTC

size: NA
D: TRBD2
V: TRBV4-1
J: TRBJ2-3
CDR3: CASSPNPFASGRNDTQYF
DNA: TGCGCCAGCAGCCCTAATCCCTTCGCTAGCGGGAGAAACGATACGCAGTATTTT

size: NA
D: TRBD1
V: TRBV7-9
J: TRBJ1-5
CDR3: CASSAGQGKQPQHF
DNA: TGTGCCAGCAGCGCGGGACAGGGGAAACAGCCCCAGCATTTT

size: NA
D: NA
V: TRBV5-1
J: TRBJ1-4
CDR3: CASSLGRGTNEKLFF
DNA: TGCGCCAGCAGCTTGGGCCGGGGGACCAATGAAAAACTGTTTTTT

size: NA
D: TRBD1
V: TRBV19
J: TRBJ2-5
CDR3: CASSVWTGYQETQYF
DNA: TGTGCCAGTAGTGTCTGGACAGGCTACCAAGAGACCCAGTACTTC

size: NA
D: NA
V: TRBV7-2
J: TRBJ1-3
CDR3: CASSLSSSSGNTIYF
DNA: TGTGCCAGCAGCTTAAGTAGTAGCTCTGGAAACACCATATATTTT

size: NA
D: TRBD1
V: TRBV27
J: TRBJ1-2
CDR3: CASSFQSGGGYTF
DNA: TGTGCCAGCAGTTTTCAGTCAGGGGGTGGCTACACCTTC

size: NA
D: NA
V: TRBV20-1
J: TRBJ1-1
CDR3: CSARGFAEAFF
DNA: TGCAGTGCCCGGGGGTTTGCTGAAGCTTTCTTT

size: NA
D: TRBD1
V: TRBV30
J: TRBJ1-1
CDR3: CAWGGQVNTEAFF
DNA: TGTGCCTGGGGGGGACAGGTTAACACTGAAGCTTTCTTT

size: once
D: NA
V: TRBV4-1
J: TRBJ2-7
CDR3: CASAPAVEGYEQYF
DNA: TGCGCCAGCGCCCCCGCGGTGGAGGGCTACGAGCAGTACTTC

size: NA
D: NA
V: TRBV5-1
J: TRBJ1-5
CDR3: CASSLEGGDQPQHF
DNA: TGCGCCAGCAGCTTGGAGGGGGGGGATCAGCCCCAGCATTTT

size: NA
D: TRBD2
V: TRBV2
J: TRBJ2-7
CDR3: CASSPRIAGFYEQYF
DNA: TGTGCCAGCAGTCCCCGGATAGCGGGTTTCTACGAGCAGTACTTC

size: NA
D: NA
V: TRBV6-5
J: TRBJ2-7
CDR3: CASSPPGAYEQYF
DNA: TGTGCCAGCAGCCCGCCCGGGGCCTACGAGCAGTACTTC

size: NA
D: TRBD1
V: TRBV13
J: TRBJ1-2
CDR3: CASSLKTGDYGYTF
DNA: TGTGCCAGCAGCTTAAAGACAGGGGACTATGGCTACACCTTC

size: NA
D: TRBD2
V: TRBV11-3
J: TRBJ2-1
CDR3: CASSLGTSKNEQFF
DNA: TGTGCCAGCAGCTTAGGGACTAGTAAGAATGAGCAGTTCTTC

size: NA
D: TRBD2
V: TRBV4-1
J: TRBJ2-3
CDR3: CASSQGRASGRTDTQYF
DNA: TGCGCCAGCAGCCAAGGACGCGCTAGCGGGCGCACAGATACGCAGTATTTT

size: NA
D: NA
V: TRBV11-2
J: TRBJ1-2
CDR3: CASSLDRLHPQTF
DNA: TGTGCCAGCAGCTTAGACAGGCTTCATCCCCAAACCTTC